This T cell receptor beta chain is drawn from a study of molecular identifiers for immune sequencing clone quantification. Naive CD8 libraries were made from roughly 21,000 to 960,000 sorted cells, and they used 10%, 30% or 50% RNA. When naive CD8 T cells were sorted, they were gated as CD8+CD4-CCR7+CD45RA+. Previously reported methods and listed TCR primers produced the bulk TCR libraries. MiXCR, applied by TCRdb to the PCR reads, yields one record per CDR3 protein. Seen here are some 320,000 distinct CDR3 sequences, about 20% observed once, and the top ten hold approximately 0.8%. This clonotype showed up many times. Its antigen is not known. With V trimmed by 6 bases and J by 3 bases, 15 bases remained unmatched. The CDR3 consists of 17 residues. Germline values: CDR1 MNHEY, CDR2 SMNVEV (reference sequence). Study-level findings and limits: Clones of above 20 RNA copies carried over 98% of effector molecules; in naive cells they carried under 1%.

The chain uses TRBV27 and TRBJ1-1, with 8 bases lining up with TRBD1. The TCR originated in a human donor in good health. Some libraries in this study had Jurkat cell RNA spiked in. The sample taken for sequencing was naive CD8+ T cells from blood, with Jurkat cell RNA spiked in. Subset indicated: FACS-sorted CD8+CD4-CCR7+CD45RA+ naive T cells. The CDR3 here is CASSPDRVGYSDTEAFF. CDR3 DNA: TGTGCCAGCAGCCCGGACAGGGTCGGGTATTCGGACACTGAAGCTTTCTTT.